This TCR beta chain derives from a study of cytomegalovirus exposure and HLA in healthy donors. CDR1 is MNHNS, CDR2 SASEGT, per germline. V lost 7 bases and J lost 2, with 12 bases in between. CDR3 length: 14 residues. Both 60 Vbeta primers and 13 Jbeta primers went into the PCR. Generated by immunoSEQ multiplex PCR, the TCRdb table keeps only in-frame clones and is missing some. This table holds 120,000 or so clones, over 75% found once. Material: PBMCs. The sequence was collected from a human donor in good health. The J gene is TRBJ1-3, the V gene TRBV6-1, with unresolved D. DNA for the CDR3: TGTGCCAGCACTCTAGGCGGAACTGGAAACACCATATATTTT. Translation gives CASTLGGTGNTIYF.